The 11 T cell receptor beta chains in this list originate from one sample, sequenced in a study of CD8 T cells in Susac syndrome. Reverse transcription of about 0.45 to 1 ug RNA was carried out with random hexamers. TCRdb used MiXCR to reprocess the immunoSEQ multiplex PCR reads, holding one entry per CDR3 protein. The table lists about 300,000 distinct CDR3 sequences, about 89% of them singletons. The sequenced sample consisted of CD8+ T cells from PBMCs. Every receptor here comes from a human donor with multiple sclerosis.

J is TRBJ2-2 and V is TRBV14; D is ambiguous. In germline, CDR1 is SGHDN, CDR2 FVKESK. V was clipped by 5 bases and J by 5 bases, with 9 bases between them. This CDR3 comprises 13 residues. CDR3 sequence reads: CASSAIMTGELFF. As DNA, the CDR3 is TGTGCCAGCAGCGCAATTATGACCGGGGAGCTGTTTTTT.

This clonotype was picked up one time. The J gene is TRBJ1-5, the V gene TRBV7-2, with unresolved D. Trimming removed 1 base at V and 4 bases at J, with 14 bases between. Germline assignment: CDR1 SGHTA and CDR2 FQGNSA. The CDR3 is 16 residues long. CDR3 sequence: CASSLGPPDPNQPQHF. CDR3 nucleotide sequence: TGTGCCAGCAGCTTAGGCCCCCCGGACCCTAATCAGCCCCAGCATTTT.

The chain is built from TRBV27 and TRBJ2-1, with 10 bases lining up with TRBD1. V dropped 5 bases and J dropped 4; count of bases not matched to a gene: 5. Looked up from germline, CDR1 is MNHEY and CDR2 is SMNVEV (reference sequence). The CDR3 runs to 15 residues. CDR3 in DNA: TGTGCCAGCAGTCAGACAGGGGGCAAGTACAATGAGCAGTTCTTC. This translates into CASSQTGGKYNEQFF.

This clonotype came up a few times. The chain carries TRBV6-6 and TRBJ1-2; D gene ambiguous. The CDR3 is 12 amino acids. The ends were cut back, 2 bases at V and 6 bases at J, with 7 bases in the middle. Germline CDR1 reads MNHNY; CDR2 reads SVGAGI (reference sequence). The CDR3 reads CASSYHSDGYTF. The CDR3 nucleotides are TGTGCCAGCAGTTACCACAGCGATGGCTACACCTTC.

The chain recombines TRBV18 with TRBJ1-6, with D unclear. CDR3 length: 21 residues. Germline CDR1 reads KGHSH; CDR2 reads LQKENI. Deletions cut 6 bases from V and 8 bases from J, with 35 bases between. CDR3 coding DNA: TGTGCCAGCTCCCCAACCCGGCCCGCACACCCGGCGGACGTAAGGGATTCACCCCTCCACTTT. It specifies CASSPTRPAHPADVRDSPLHF.

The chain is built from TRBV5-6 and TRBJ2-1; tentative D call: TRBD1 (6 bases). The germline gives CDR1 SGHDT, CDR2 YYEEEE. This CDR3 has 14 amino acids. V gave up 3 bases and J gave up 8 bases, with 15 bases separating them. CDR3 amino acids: CASSWSLEGDEQFF. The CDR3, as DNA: TGTGCCAGCAGCTGGAGTTTAGAGGGGGATGAGCAGTTCTTC.

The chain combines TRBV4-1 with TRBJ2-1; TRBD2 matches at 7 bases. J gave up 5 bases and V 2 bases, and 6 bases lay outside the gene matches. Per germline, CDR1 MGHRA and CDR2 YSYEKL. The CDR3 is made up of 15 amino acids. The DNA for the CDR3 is TGCGCCAGCAGCCAACTGGGGGGGGTGGACAATGAGCAGTTCTTC. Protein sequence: CASSQLGGVDNEQFF.

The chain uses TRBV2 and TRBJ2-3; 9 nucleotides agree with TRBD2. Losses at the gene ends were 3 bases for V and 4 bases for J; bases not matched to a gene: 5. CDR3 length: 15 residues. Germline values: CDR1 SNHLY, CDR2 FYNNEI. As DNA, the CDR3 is TGTGCCAGCAGTGACCCAGCGGGGGGACCAGATACGCAGTATTTT. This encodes CASSDPAGGPDTQYF.

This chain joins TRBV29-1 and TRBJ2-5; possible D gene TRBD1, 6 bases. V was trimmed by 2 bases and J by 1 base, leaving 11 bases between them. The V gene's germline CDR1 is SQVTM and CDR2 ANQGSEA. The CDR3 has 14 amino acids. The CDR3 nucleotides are TGCAGCGTTGAACCAGGGGTGTCCCAAGAGACCCAGTACTTC. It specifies CSVEPGVSQETQYF.

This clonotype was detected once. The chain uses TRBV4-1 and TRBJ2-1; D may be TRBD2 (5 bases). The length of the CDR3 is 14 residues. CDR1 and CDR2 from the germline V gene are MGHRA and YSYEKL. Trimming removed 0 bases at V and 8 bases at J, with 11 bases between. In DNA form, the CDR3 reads TGCGCCAGCAGCCAAGATCGAGGGCGGTATGAGCAGTTCTTC. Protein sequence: CASSQDRGRYEQFF.

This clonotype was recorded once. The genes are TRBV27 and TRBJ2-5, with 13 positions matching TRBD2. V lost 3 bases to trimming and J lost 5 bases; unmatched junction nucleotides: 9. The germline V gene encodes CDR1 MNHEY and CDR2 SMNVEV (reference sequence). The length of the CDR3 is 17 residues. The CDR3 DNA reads TGTGCCAGCAGTTTCGTACTAGCGGGAGGGCCCTGGGAGACCCAGTACTTC. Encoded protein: CASSFVLAGGPWETQYF.